Detailed here is one TCR beta chain. This record comes from a study of shared clonotypes between healthy human individuals. The healthy adult donors were HIV-negative and reported no recent acute infections or vaccinations. The CDR3 has 14 amino acids. Trimming stripped 4 bases from V and 2 bases from J, with 12 bases between. Germline V CDR1 and CDR2: SGHRS, YFSETQ. Measured with immunoSEQ multiplex PCR; TCRdb has only the in-frame clones, and not every one. The sample gives about 680,000 clones, 73% of which show up once; 1.5% to 2% is in the top ten. Sequenced sample: memory CD4+ T cells sorted from blood. The subset here: CD45RA-negative fraction. The rearrangement links TRBV5-1 to TRBJ1-1; D is perhaps TRBD1 (6 bases). The sequence came from a woman under 40 in good health. CDR3 sequence (DNA): TGCGCCAGCAGCCGGGGGGGCCGCAACACTGAAGCTTTCTTT. This translates into CASSRGGRNTEAFF. Together with reference TRBV5-1 and TRBJ1-1, the CDR3 gives the full variable domain: KAGVTQTPRYLIKTRGQQVTLSCSPISGHRSVSWYQQTPGQGLQFLFEYFSETQRNKGNFPGRFSGRQFSNSRSEMNVSTLELGDSALYLCASSRGGRNTEAFFGQGTRLTVV.